These 8 T cell receptor beta chains originate from one sample sequenced in a study of shared clonotypes between healthy human individuals. Profiling relied on immunoSEQ multiplex PCR, and the TCRdb table lists in-frame clones only, not all of them. Seen here are 1,400,000 or so clones, approximately 98.5% observed once, and the top ten hold over 0.3%. The sample consisted of naive CD4+ T cells sorted from blood. Noted subset: CD45RA+ positively selected. The receptors shown here come from a young man in good health.

This chain joins TRBV14 and TRBJ2-7; unclear D gene. The CDR3 sequence is 14 residues long. Germline V CDR1 and CDR2: SGHDN, FVKESK. V was shortened by 3 bases and J by 2 bases, with 11 bases between the two germline ends. The CDR3 DNA follows: TGTGCCAGCAGCCACGGCCCCAGCACCTACGAGCAGTACTTC. This translates into CASSHGPSTYEQYF.

The chain uses TRBV9 and TRBJ1-2; 7 bases map to TRBD1. CDR1 SGDLS and CDR2 YYNGEE come from the germline V gene. The V segment lost 4 bases and the J segment 8 bases; nucleotides outside the gene matches: 17. This CDR3 is built from 16 residues. The CDR3 region has the DNA TGTGCCAGCAGCTTCGACGAGGGGGCGCGGGTGGGAGGCTACACCTTC. Residues: CASSFDEGARVGGYTF.

The chain is built from TRBV5-1 and TRBJ2-3, with D perhaps matching TRBD2 (6 bases). The CDR3 runs to 15 residues. With 2 bases removed from V and 2 bases from J, the gap between germline ends came to 12 bases. Germline CDR1 reads SGHRS; CDR2 reads YFSETQ. The CDR3 sequence: CASSFGSGSTDTQYF. CDR3 in DNA: TGCGCCAGCAGCTTTGGTAGCGGCTCCACAGATACGCAGTATTTT.

The V and J genes are TRBV18 and TRBJ1-3; the match to TRBD1 covers 9 bases. The CDR3 is 17 residues long. V shed 1 base and J 1 base; nucleotides not matched to a gene: 5. Per the germline V gene, CDR1 is KGHSH and CDR2 is LQKENI. The CDR3 bases are TGTGCCAGCTCACCACTTCCGGACAGGGGTTCTGGAAACACCATATATTTT. This translates into CASSPLPDRGSGNTIYF.

V is TRBV5-5 and J is TRBJ2-7, with TRBD2 as a possible D gene (5 bases). V lost 4 bases and J lost 5, with 16 bases in between. CDR1 and CDR2 (germline): SGHKS, YYEKEE (reference sequence). CDR3 length: 14 residues. CDR3 sequence reads: CASSRAVGVNEQYF. CDR3 nucleotide sequence: TGTGCCAGCAGCAGAGCCGTCGGGGTCAACGAGCAGTACTTC.

The chain uses TRBV18 and TRBJ2-7, with 12 bases matching TRBD1. With V trimmed by 4 bases and J by 4 bases, 8 bases remained unmatched. The length of the CDR3 is 16 residues. Germline assignment: CDR1 KGHSH and CDR2 LQKENI. For the CDR3, the DNA is TGTGCCAGCTCACGACCCGGGACAGGGGGCTCGTACGAGCAGTACTTC. Its translation: CASSRPGTGGSYEQYF.

The rearrangement uses TRBV14 and TRBJ2-3; 8 positions match TRBD2. With V trimmed by 0 bases and J by 1 base, 6 bases remained unmatched. Germline CDR1 reads SGHDN; CDR2 reads FVKESK. CDR3 length equals 17 residues. The DNA of the CDR3 is TGTGCCAGCAGCCAAGATCGGAGCGGGAGCCGCACAGATACGCAGTATTTT. As protein: CASSQDRSGSRTDTQYF.

The CDR3 spells CSVEVDANNEQFF. In DNA form, the CDR3 reads TGCAGCGTTGAAGTTGACGCCAACAATGAGCAGTTCTTC. This rearrangement joins TRBV29-1 to TRBJ2-1; D remains unclear. Trimming left V 1 base short and J 5 bases short, with 9 bases between. Germline V CDR1 and CDR2: SQVTM, ANQGSEA. CDR3 length: 13 amino acids.